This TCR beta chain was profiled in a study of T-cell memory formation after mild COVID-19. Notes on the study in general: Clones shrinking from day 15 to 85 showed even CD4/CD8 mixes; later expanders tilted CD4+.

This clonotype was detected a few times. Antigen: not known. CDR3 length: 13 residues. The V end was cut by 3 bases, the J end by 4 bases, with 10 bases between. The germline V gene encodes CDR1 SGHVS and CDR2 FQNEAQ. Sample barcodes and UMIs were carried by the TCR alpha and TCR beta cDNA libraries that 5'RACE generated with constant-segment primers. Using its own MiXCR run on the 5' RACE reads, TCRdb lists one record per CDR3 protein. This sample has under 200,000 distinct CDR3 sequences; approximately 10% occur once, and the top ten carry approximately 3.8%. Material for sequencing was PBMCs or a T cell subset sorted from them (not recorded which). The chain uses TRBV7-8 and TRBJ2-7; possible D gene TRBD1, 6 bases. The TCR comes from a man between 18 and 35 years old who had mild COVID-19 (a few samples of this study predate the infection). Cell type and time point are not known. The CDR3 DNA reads TGTGCCAGCAGCTTGAACAGGGATTACGAGCAGTACTTC. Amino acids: CASSLNRDYEQYF.